This T cell receptor beta chain emerged from a study of identifying expanded T cells in peripheral blood. Overall study findings and caveats: Technical replicates showed about 1.2 changed clones; approximately 2 weeks around 15; four weeks 19. Variance in clone template counts between approximately two-week samples significantly increased with total template count across all healthy donors.

Sequencing was performed with immunoSEQ multiplex PCR; in TCRdb, only in-frame clones are kept and a portion is missing. The sample holds about 130,000 clones, less than 90% seen once. The CDR3 is made up of 13 amino acids. Germline V lookup: CDR1 SEHNR, CDR2 FQNEAQ (reference sequence). V was cut by 0 bases and J by 1 base, with 3 bases left in between. Healthy donors had no documented immune events, such as infections, while sampled. As for this clone: Its target is not known.

The V and J genes are TRBV7-9 and TRBJ1-1; no clear D. The TCR comes from a person aged 18 to 75 in good health. The sequenced material came from blood. CDR3 bases: TGTGCCAGCAGCTTAGCAGAGAACACTGAAGCTTTCTTT. This codes for CASSLAENTEAFF.